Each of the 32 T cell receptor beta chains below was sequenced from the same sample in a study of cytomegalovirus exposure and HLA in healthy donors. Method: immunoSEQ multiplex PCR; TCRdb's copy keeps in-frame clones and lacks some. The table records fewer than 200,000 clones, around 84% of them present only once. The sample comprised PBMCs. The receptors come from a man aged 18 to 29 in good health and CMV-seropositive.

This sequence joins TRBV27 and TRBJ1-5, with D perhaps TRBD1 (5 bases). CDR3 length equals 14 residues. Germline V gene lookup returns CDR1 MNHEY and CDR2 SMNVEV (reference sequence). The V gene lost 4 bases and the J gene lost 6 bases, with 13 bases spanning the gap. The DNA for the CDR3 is TGTGCCAGCAGTTATCGTCACGGGGGTCAGCCCCAGCATTTT. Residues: CASSYRHGGQPQHF.

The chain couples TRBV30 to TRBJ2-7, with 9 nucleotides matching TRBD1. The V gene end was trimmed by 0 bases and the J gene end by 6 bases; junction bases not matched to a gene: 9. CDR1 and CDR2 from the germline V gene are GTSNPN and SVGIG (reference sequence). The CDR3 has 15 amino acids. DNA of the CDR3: TGTGCCTGGAGTGTTCCCGGGACAGGGCTCACCGAGCAGTACTTC. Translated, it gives CAWSVPGTGLTEQYF.

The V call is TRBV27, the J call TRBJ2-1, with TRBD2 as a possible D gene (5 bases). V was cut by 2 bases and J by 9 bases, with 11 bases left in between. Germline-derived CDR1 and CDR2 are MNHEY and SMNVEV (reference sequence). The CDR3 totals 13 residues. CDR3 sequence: CASSLGESGEQFF. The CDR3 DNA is TGTGCCAGCAGTTTAGGGGAGAGCGGTGAGCAGTTCTTC.

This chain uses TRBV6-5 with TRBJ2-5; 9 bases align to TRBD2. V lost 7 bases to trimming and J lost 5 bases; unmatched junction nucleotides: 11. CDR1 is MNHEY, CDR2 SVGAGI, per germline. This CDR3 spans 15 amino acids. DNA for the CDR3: TGTGCCAGCACAGTTAGCGGGGGCCAGGAGGAGACCCAGTACTTC. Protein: CASTVSGGQEETQYF.

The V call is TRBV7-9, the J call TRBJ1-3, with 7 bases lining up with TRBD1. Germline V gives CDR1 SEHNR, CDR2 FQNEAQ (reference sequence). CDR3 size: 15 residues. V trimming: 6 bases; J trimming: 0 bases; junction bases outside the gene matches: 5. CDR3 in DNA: TGTGCCAGCAGGGGGGACAGCTCCTCTGGAAACACCATATATTTT. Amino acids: CASRGDSSSGNTIYF.

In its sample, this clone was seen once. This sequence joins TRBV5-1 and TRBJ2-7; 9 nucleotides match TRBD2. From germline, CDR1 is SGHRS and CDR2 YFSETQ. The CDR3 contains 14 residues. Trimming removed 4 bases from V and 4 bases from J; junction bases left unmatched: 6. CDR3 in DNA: TGCGCCAGCAGCGGGGCGGGAGGGGTGTACGAGCAGTACTTC. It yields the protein CASSGAGGVYEQYF.

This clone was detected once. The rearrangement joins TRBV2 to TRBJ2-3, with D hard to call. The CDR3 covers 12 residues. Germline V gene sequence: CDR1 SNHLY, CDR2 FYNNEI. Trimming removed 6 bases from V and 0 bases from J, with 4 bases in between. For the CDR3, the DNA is TGTGCCAGCAGACTTAGCACAGATACGCAGTATTTT. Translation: CASRLSTDTQYF.

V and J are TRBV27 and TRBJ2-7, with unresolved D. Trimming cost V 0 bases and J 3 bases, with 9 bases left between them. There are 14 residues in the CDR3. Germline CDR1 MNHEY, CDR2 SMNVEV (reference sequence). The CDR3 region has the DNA TGTGCCAGCAGTTTATCAGGCGGTCGCTACGAGCAGTACTTC. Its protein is CASSLSGGRYEQYF.

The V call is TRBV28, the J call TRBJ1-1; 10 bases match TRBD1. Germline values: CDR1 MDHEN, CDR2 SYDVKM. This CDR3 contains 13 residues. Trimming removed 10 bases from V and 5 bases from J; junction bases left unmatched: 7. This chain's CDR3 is CATRTGGFTEAFF. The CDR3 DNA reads TGTGCCACCAGGACAGGGGGATTTACTGAAGCTTTCTTT.

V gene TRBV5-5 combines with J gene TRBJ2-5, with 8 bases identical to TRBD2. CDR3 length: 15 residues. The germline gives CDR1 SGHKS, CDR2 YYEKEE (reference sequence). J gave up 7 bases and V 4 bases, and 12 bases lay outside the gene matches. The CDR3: CASSLTTSEKGTQYF. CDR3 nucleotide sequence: TGTGCCAGCAGCCTAACGACTAGCGAGAAGGGGACCCAGTACTTC.

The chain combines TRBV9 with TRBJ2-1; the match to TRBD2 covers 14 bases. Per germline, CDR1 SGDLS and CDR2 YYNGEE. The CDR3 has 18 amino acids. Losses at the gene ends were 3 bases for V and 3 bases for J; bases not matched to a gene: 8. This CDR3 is CASSAGTSGSAGYNEQFF. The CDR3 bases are TGTGCCAGCAGCGCCGGGACTAGCGGGAGTGCGGGCTACAATGAGCAGTTCTTC.

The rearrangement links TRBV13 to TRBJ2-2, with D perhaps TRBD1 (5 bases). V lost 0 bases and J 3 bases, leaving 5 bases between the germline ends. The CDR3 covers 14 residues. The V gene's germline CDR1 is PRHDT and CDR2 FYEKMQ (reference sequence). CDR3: CASSLGQDTGELFF. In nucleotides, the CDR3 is TGTGCCAGCAGCTTAGGACAGGACACCGGGGAGCTGTTTTTT.

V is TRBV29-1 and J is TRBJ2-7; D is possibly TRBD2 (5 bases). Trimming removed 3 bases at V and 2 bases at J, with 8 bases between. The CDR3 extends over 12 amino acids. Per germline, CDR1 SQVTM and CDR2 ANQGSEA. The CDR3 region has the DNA TGCAGCGTTGAGCTAGCCGCCTACGAGCAGTACTTC. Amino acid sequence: CSVELAAYEQYF.

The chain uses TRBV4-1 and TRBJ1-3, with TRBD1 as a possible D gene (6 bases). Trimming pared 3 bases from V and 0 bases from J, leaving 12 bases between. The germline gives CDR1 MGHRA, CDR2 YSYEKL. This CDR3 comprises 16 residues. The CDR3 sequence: CASSHGGGGSGNTIYF. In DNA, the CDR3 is TGCGCCAGCAGCCACGGGGGAGGGGGCTCTGGAAACACCATATATTTT.

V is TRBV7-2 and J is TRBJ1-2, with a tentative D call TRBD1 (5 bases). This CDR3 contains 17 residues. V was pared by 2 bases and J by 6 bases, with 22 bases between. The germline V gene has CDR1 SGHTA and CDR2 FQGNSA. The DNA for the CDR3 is TGTGCCAGCAGCTTAATGCCCCCGGCAGGGAAGGTCAATGGCTACACCTTC. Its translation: CASSLMPPAGKVNGYTF. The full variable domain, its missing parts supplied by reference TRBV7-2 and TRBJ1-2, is GAGVSQSPSNKVTEKGKDVELRCDPISGHTALYWYRQSLGQGLEFLIYFQGNSAPDKSGLPSDRFSAERTGGSVSTLTIQRTQQEDSAVYLCASSLMPPAGKVNGYTFGSGTRLTVV.

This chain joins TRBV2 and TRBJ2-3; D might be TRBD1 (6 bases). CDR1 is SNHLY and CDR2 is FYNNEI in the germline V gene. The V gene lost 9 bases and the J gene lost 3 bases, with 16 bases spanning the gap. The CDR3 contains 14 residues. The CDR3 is CARSLNRETDTQYF. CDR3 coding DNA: TGTGCCAGGAGTCTTAACAGGGAAACAGATACGCAGTATTTT.

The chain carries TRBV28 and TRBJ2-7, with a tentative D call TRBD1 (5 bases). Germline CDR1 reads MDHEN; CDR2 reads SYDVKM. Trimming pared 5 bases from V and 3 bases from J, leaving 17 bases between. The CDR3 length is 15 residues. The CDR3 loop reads CASSIGQPGYYEQYF. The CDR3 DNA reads TGTGCCAGCAGTATTGGACAACCTGGATACTACGAGCAGTACTTC.

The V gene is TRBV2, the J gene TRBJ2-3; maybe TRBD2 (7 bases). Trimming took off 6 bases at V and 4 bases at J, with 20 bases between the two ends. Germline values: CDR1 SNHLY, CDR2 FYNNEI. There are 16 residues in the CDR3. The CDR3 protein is CASRKGGGSGADTQYF. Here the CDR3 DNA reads TGTGCCAGCAGGAAGGGGGGCGGGAGCGGGGCAGATACGCAGTATTTT. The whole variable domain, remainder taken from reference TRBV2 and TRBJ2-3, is EPEVTQTPSHQVTQMGQEVILRCVPISNHLYFYWYRQILGQKVEFLVSFYNNEISEKSEIFDDQFSVERPDGSNFTLKIRSTKLEDSAMYFCASRKGGGSGADTQYFGPGTRLTVL.

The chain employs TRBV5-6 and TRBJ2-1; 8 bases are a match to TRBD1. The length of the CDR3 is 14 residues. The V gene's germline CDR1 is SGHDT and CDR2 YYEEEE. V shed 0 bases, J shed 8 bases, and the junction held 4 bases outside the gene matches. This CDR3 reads CASSLGTGRDEQFF. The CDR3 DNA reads TGTGCCAGCAGCTTGGGGACAGGGCGTGATGAGCAGTTCTTC. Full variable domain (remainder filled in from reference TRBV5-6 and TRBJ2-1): DAGVTQSPTHLIKTRGQQVTLRCSPKSGHDTVSWYQQALGQGPQFIFQYYEEEERQRGNFPDRFSGHQFPNYSSELNVNALLLGDSALYLCASSLGTGRDEQFFGPGTRLTVL.

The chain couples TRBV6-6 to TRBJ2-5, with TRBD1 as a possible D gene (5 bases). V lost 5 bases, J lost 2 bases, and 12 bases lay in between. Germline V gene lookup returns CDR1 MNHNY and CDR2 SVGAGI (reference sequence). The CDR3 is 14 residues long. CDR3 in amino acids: CASSLRVGQETQYF. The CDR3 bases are TGTGCCAGCAGTCTCAGGGTTGGACAAGAGACCCAGTACTTC.

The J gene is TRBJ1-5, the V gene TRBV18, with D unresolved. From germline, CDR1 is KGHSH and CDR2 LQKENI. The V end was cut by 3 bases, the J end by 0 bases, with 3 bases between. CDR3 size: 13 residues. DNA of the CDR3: TGTGCCAGCTCACCCTCTAGCAATCAGCCCCAGCATTTT. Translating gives CASSPSSNQPQHF.

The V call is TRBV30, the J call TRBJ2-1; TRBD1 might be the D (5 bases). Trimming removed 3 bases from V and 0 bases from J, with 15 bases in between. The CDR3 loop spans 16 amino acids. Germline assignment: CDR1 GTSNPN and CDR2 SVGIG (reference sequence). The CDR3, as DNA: TGTGCCTGGAGCGACGGTTGGGGCGTCTCCTACAATGAGCAGTTCTTC. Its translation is CAWSDGWGVSYNEQFF.

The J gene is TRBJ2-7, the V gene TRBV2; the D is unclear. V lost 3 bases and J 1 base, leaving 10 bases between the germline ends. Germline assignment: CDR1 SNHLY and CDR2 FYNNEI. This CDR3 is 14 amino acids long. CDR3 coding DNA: TGTGCCAGCAGTGAGGAGAACACATCCTACGAGCAGTACTTC. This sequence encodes CASSEENTSYEQYF.

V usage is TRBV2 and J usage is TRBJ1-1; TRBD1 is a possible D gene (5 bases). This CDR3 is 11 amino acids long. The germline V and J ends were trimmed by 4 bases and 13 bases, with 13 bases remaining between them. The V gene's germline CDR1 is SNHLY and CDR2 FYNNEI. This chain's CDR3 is CASSVAGKIFF. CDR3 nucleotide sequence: TGTGCCAGCAGTGTGGCAGGGAAAATTTTCTTT.

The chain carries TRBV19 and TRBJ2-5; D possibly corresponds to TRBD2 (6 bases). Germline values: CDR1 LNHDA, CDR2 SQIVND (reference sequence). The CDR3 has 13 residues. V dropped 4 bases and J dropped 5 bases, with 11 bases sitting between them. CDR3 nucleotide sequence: TGTGCCAGTAGTACCGGACTATTGGAGACCCAGTACTTC. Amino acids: CASSTGLLETQYF. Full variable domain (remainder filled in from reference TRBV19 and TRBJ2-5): DGGITQSPKYLFRKEGQNVTLSCEQNLNHDAMYWYRQDPGQGLRLIYYSQIVNDFQKGDIAEGYSVSREKKESFPLTVTSAQKNPTAFYLCASSTGLLETQYFGPGTRLLVL.

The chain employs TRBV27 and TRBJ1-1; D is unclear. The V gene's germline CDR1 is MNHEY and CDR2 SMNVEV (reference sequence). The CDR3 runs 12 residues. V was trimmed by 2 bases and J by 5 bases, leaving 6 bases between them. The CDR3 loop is CASSLPGTEAFF. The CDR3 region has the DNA TGTGCCAGCAGTTTACCGGGTACTGAAGCTTTCTTT.

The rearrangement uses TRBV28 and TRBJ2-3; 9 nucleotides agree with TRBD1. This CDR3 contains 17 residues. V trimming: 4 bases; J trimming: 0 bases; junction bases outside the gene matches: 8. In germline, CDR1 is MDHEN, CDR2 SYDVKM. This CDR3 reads CASSSLTGGASTDTQYF. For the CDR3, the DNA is TGTGCCAGCAGTTCACTTACAGGGGGCGCAAGCACAGATACGCAGTATTTT.

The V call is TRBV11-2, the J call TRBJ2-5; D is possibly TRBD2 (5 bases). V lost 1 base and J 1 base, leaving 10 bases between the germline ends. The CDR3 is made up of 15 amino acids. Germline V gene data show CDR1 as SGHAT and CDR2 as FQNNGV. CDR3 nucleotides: TGTGCCAGCAGCTTAGGGGCTAGCCTCCAAGAGACCCAGTACTTC. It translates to CASSLGASLQETQYF.

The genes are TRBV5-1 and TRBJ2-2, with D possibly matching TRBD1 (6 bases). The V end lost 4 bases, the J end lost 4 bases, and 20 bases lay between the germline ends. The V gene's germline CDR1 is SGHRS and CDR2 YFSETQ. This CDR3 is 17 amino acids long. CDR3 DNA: TGCGCCAGCAGCCCTACCACAGGGCCCTCGGTCACCGGGGAGCTGTTTTTT. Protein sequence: CASSPTTGPSVTGELFF.

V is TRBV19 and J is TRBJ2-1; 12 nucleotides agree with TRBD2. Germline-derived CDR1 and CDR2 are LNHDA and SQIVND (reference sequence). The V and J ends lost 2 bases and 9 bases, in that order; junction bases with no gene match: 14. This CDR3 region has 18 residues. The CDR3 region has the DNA TGTGCCAGTAGTATAATGGGGGCTAGCGGGAGGGCCCAAGGTGAGCAGTTCTTC. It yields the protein CASSIMGASGRAQGEQFF.

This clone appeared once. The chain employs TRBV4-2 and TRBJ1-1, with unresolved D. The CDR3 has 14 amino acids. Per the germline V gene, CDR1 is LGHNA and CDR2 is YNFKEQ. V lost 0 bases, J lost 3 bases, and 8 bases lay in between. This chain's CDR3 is CASSQDGVHTEAFF. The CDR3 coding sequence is TGTGCCAGCAGCCAAGACGGGGTTCACACTGAAGCTTTCTTT.

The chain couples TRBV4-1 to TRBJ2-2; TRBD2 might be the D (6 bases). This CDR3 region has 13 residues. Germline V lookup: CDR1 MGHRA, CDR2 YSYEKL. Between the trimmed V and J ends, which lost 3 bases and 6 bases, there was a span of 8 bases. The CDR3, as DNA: TGCGCCAGCAGCCATACGGGGGCCGGGGAGCTGTTTTTT. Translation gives CASSHTGAGELFF.